The sequence of this T cell receptor (beta chain) was determined in a study of graft-versus-host responses after intestinal transplantation. The overall study: The whole recipient group had anti-thymocyte globulin induction followed by tacrolimus and steroids for roughly three years.

Study results and limitations: Analysis identified GvH clones in recipient marrow, with some appearing first in ileum or blood.

The CDR3 has 15 residues. Sequencing was performed with immunoSEQ multiplex PCR; in TCRdb, only in-frame clones are kept and a portion is missing. The sample carries approximately 60,000 clones, over 90% recorded once. Of note for this clone: Its antigen is unidentified.

The chain employs TRBV21-1 and TRBJ2-3; the table's D call TRBD1 went unverified against the DNA. TRBV21-1 corresponds to a pseudogene. This receptor was identified in a human donor who was the organ donor for an intestinal transplant. This specimen was unstimulated CD8+ T cells sorted from spleen or lymph node cells, taken before transplant. The DNA of the CDR3 is TGTGCCAGCAGCAACACAGGGGAACGCACAGATACGCAGTATTTT. It translates to CASSNTGERTDTQYF.